This T cell receptor beta chain emerged from a study of blood T cell repertoires in COVID-19. The repertoire was sequenced with immunoSEQ multiplex PCR; TCRdb's copy has only in-frame clones and lacks some. The sample has some 180,000 clones; 80% to 85% are singletons. CDR1 and CDR2 from the germline V gene are SGHNT and YENEEA. The V and J ends lost 3 bases and 9 bases respectively, with 13 bases between them. This CDR3 spans 13 amino acids. V usage is TRBV11-3 and J usage is TRBJ2-3, with no clear D. The TCR comes from a man in his 70s with active or convalescent COVID-19. Sequencing input: peripheral blood. The CDR3 DNA follows: TGTGCCAGCAGCTTGAGGCCTTACGAAACGCAGTATTTT. Encoded protein: CASSLRPYETQYF.